This T cell receptor (beta chain) was recorded in a study of regulatory T cells in long-lasting Graves disease. Germline values: CDR1 KGHSH, CDR2 LQKENI. The germline V and J ends were trimmed by 9 bases and 2 bases, with 17 bases remaining between them. The CDR3 has 14 amino acids. Time point here: newly diagnosed GD, antithyroid drugs for less than 3 months. Generation of the TCR library employed RNA extracted from PBMCs. In building TCR beta libraries, iRepertoire HTBI primers were used together with Arm-PCR of CDR3 regions. TCRdb fed the multiplex PCR reads into MiXCR, producing one record per CDR3 protein. The sample contains under 800,000 distinct CDR3 sequences, roughly 15% of which appear only once. This clonotype was counted ten times or more. These same records also appear under a second study, on T cells in Graves' hyperthyroidism and ophthalmopathy. As reported in that work: First-round RT-PCR targeting the TCR CDR3 was performed with the HTBI primer set.

This clonotype was obtained from a woman aged 25 to 39 with Graves disease. The chain joins TRBV18 to TRBJ2-7, with D perhaps matching TRBD1 or TRBD2 (5 bases each). Material: peripheral blood mononuclear cells (PBMCs), obtained at new diagnosis, from a patient treated with antithyroid drugs. The CDR3 spells CASSPRGTAYEQYF. CDR3 nucleotides: TGTGCCAGTAGTCCTCGGGGCACCGCCTACGAGCAGTACTTC.